This TCR beta chain was identified during a study of control samples from healthy donors and cancer patients. Sequenced by immunoSEQ multiplex PCR; TCRdb stores in-frame clones only, minus some. The data show about 140,000 clones, 70% to 90% seen once. CDR3 length equals 14 residues. The germline V gene has CDR1 MDHEN and CDR2 SYDVKM. V was trimmed by 3 bases and J by 10 bases, leaving 13 bases between them. This clone was counted only a few times. V usage is TRBV28 and J usage is TRBJ1-6; D not resolved. Sequenced input: blood. The receptor was isolated from a man aged 18 to 35 in good health. The CDR3 nucleotides are TGTGCCAGCAGTTTGGGTGGTTGGGAATCACCCCTCCACTTT. It codes for CASSLGGWESPLHF.